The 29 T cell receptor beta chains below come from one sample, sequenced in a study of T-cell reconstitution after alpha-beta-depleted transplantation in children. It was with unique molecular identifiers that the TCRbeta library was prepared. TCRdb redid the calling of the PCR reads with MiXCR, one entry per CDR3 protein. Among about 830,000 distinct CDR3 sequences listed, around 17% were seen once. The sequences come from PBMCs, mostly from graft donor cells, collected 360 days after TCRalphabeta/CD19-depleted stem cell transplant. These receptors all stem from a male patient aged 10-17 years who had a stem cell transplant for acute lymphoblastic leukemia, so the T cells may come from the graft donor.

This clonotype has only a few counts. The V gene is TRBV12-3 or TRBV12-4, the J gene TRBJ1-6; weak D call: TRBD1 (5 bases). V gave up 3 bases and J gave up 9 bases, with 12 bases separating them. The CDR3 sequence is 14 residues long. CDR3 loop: CASSFFQGRSPLHF. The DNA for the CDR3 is TGTGCCAGCAGTTTCTTTCAGGGTCGTTCACCCCTCCACTTT.

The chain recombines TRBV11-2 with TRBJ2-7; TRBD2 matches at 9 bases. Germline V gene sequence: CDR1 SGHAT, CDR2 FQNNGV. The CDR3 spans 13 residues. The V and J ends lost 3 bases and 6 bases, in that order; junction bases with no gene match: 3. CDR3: CASSFAGGVEQYF. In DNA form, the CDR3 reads TGTGCCAGCAGCTTTGCGGGGGGGGTCGAGCAGTACTTC.

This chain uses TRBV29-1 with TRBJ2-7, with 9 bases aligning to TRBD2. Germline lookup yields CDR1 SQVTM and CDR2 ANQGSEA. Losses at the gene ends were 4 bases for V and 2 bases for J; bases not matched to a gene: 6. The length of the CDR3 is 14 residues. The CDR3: CSVGPLAGPYEQYF. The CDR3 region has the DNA TGCAGCGTTGGCCCCCTAGCGGGGCCCTACGAGCAGTACTTC.

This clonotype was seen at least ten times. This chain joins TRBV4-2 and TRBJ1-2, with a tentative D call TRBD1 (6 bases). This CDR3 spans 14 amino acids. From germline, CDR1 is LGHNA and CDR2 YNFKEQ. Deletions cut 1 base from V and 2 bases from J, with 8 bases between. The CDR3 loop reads CASSQVQGNYGYTF. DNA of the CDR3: TGTGCCAGCAGCCAAGTACAGGGAAACTATGGCTACACCTTC.

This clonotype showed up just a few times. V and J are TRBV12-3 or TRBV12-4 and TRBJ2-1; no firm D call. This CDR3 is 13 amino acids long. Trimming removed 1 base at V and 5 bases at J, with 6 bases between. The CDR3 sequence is CASSLEAHNEQFF. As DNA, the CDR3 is TGTGCCAGCAGTTTAGAGGCGCACAATGAGCAGTTCTTC.

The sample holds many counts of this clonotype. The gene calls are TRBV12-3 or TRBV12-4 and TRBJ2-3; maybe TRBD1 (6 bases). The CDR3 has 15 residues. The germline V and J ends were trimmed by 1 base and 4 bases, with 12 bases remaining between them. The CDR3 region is CASSLEGERADTQYF. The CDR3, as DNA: TGTGCCAGCAGTTTAGAGGGGGAGAGGGCAGATACGCAGTATTTT.

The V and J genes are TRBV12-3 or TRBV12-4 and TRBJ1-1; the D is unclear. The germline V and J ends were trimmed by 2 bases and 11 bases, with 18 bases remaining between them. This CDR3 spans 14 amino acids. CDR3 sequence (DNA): TGTGCCAGCAGTTTAAATGGGCCGTGGCAGGACGCTTTCTTT. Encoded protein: CASSLNGPWQDAFF.

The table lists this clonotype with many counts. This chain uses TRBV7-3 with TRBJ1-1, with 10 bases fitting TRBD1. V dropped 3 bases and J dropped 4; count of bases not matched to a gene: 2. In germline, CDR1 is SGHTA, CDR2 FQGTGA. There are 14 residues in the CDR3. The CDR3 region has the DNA TGTGCCAGCAGCTTGGACAGGGGGATCACTGAAGCTTTCTTT. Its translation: CASSLDRGITEAFF.

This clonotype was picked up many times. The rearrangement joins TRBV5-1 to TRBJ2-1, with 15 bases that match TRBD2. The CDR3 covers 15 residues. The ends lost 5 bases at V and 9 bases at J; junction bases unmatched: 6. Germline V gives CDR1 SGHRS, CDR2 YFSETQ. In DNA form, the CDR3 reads TGCGCCAGCAGTCCGGGACTAGCGGGAGGCGGTGAGCAGTTCTTC. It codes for CASSPGLAGGGEQFF.

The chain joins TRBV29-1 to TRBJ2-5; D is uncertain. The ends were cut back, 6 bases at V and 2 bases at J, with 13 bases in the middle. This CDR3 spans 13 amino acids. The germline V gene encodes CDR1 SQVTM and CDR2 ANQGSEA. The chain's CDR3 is CSVLDGGQETQYF. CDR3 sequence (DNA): TGCAGCGTCTTGGACGGTGGTCAAGAGACCCAGTACTTC.

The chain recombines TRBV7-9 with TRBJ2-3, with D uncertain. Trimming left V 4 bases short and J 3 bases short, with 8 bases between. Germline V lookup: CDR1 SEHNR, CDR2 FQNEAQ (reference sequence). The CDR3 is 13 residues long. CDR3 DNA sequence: TGTGCCAGCAGCTATGGGCAGACAGATACGCAGTATTTT. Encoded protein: CASSYGQTDTQYF.

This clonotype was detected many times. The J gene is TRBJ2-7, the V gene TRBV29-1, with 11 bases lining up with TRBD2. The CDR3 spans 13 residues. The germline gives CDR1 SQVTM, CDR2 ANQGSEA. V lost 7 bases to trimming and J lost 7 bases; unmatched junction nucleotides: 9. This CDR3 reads CSAHSGRAGEQYF. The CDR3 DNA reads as TGCAGCGCTCATAGCGGGAGGGCCGGGGAGCAGTACTTC.

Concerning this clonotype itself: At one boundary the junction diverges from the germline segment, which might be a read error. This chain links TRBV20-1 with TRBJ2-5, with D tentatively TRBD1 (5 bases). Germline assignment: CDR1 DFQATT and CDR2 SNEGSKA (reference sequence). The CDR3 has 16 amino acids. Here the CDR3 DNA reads TGCTGTGCTAGAGATGGCGGTAGACAGCCACAAGAGACCCAGTACTTC. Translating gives CCARDGGRQPQETQYF.

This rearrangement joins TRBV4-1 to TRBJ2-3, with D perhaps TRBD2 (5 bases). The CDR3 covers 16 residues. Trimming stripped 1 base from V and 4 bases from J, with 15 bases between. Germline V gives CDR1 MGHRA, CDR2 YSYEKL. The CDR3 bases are TGCGCCAGCAGCCAAGTCGCGGGTTCGGTTCCAGATACGCAGTATTTT. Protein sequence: CASSQVAGSVPDTQYF.

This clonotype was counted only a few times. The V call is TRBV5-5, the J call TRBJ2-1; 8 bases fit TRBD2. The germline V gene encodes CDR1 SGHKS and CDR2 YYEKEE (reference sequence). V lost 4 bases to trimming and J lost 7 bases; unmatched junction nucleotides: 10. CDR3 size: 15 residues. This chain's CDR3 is CASSAGLASGNEQFF. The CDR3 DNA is TGTGCCAGCAGCGCTGGACTAGCCTCTGGGAATGAGCAGTTCTTC.

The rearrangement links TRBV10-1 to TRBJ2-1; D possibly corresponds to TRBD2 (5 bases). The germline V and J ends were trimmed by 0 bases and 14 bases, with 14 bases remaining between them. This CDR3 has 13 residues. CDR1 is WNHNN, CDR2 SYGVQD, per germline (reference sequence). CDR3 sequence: CASSESRDTLKFF. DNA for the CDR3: TGCGCCAGCAGTGAGTCGAGGGATACCTTGAAGTTCTTC.

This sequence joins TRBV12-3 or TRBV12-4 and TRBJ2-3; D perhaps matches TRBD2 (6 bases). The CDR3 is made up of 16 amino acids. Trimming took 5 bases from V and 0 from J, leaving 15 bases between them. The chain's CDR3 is CASSMGGGRSTDTQYF. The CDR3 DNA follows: TGTGCCAGCAGTATGGGGGGAGGACGTAGCACAGATACGCAGTATTTT.

CDR3 in DNA: TGTGCCAGCAGCTTAGCGGACACCCCAAGGACGCAGTATTTT. Its protein is CASSLADTPRTQYF. The chain employs TRBV7-6 and TRBJ2-3, with D perhaps TRBD1 (5 bases). The CDR3 is made up of 14 amino acids. Looked up from germline, CDR1 is SGHVS and CDR2 is FNYEAQ. V shed 0 bases and J shed 9 bases, with 13 bases lying between them.

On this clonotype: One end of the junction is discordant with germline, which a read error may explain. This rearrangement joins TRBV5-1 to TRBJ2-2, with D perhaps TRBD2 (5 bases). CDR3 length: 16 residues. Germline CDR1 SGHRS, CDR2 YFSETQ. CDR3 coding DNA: TGCGCCAGCAGCTTGGAACTAGTCAAGAACACCGGGGAGCTGTATTTT. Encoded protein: CASSLELVKNTGELYF.

This chain's CDR3 is CAWSADSDTQYF. CDR3 bases: TGTGCCTGGAGCGCTGACTCAGATACGCAGTATTTT. V is TRBV30 and J is TRBJ2-3, with D unclear. Looked up from germline, CDR1 is GTSNPN and CDR2 is SVGIG (reference sequence). CDR3 length: 12 residues. V lost 3 bases, J lost 4 bases, and 8 bases lay in between.

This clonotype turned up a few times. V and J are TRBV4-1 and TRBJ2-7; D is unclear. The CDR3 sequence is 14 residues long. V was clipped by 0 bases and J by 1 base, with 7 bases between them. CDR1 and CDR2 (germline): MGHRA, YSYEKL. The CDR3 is CASSQESGSYEQYF. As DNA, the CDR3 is TGCGCCAGCAGCCAAGAATCGGGTTCCTACGAGCAGTACTTC.

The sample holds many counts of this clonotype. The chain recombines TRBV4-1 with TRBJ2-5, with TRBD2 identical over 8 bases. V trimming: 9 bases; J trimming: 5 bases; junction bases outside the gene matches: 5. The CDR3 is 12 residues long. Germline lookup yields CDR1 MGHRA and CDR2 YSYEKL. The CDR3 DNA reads TGCGCCAGTGGACTAGCCGGGGAGACCCAGTACTTC. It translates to CASGLAGETQYF.

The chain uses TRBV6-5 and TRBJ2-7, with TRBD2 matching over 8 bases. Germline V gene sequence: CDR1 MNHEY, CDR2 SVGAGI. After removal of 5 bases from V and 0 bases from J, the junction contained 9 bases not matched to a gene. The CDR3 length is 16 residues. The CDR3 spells CASSPSGSGSSYEQYF. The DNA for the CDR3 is TGTGCCAGCAGTCCCTCGGGGAGCGGGAGCTCCTACGAGCAGTACTTC.

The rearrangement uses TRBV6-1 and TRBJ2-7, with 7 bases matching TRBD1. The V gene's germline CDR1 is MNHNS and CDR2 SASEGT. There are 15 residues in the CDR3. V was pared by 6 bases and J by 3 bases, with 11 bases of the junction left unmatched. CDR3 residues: CASRQIGTAIYEQYF. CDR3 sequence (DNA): TGTGCCAGCAGGCAAATCGGGACAGCCATCTACGAGCAGTACTTC.

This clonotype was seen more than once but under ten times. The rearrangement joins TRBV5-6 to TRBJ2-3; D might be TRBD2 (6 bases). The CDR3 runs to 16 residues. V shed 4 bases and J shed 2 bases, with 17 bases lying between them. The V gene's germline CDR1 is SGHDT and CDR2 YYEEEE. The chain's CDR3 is CASSHLTSPVTDTQYF. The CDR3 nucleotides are TGTGCCAGCAGCCACCTGACTAGTCCGGTCACAGATACGCAGTATTTT.

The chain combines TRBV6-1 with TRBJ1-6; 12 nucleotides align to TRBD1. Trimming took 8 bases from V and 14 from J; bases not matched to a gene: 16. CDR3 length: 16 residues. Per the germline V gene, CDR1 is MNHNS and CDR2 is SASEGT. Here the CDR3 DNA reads TGTGCCAGCTTGTCCGGAGGGACAGGGGGCGCGCATACCCTCCACTTT. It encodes CASLSGGTGGAHTLHF.

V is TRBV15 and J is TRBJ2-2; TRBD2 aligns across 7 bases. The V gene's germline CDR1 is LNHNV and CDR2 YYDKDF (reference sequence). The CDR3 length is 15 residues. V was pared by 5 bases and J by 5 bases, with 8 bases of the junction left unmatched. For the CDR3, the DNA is TGTGCCACCAGCCGTGGGAGGGATCGGACCGGGGAGCTGTTTTTT. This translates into CATSRGRDRTGELFF.

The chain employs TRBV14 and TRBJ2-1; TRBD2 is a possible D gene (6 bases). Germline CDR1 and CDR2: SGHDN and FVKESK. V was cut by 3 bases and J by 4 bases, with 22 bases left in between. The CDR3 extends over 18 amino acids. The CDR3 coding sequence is TGTGCCAGCAGCCATCACACCCGCTCCGGGACTGGATACAATGAGCAGTTCTTC. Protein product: CASSHHTRSGTGYNEQFF.

CDR3 protein: CASSKARELAGGLKQYF. CDR3 coding DNA: TGTGCCAGCAGCAAAGCGCGGGAACTAGCGGGAGGGCTGAAGCAGTACTTC. This chain joins TRBV21-1 and TRBJ2-7; TRBD2 was called by the table and not checked on the DNA. TRBV21-1 is a recognized pseudogene. CDR3 size: 17 residues.